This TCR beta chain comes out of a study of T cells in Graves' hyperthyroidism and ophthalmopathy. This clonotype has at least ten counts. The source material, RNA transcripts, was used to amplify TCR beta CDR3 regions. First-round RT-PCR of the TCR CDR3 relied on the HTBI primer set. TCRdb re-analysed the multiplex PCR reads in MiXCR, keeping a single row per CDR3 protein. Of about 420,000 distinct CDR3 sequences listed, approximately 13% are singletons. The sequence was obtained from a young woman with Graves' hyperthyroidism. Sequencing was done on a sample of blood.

CDR3 sequence: CASSPGQGMLNTEAFF. The CDR3 nucleotides are TGTGCCAGCAGCCCCGGACAGGGGATGTTGAACACTGAAGCTTTCTTT. The V call is TRBV12-3 or TRBV12-4, the J call TRBJ1-1; 9 nucleotides line up with TRBD1. V dropped 6 bases and J dropped 0; count of bases not matched to a gene: 8. This CDR3 contains 16 residues.